This T cell receptor beta chain is from a study of T cells in Graves' hyperthyroidism and ophthalmopathy. In the study overall: The blood sample was taken at first diagnosis, before treatment began.

General observations from the study: The model foresaw ophthalmopathy a median around 6 months prior to onset. Ophthalmopathy and stable hyperthyroidism were separated by a 13 V-J model.

This clonotype was detected only a few times. The antigen is undetermined. CDR1 LNHDA and CDR2 SQIVND come from the germline V gene (reference sequence). This CDR3 spans 14 amino acids. Trimming removed 4 bases at V and 7 bases at J, with 13 bases between. The PBMCs were taken from 10 ml of fresh peripheral blood. The investigators amplified TCR beta CDR3 regions from RNA transcripts. During a first-round RT-PCR of the TCR CDR3, the HTBI primer set was used. Via MiXCR, TCRdb re-called the multiplex PCR reads, giving one row per CDR3 protein. The sample holds 500,000 to 750,000 distinct CDR3 sequences; more than 15% are singletons and the top ten take approximately 7%.

This receptor was obtained from a woman in her 30s with Graves' hyperthyroidism. Sequencing used blood. The rearrangement joins TRBV19 to TRBJ2-2; D may be TRBD1 or TRBD2 (5 bases each). The CDR3 DNA reads TGTGCCAGTAGTACGGGACCGACCCGCGGGGAGCTGTTTTTT. Its protein is CASSTGPTRGELFF.